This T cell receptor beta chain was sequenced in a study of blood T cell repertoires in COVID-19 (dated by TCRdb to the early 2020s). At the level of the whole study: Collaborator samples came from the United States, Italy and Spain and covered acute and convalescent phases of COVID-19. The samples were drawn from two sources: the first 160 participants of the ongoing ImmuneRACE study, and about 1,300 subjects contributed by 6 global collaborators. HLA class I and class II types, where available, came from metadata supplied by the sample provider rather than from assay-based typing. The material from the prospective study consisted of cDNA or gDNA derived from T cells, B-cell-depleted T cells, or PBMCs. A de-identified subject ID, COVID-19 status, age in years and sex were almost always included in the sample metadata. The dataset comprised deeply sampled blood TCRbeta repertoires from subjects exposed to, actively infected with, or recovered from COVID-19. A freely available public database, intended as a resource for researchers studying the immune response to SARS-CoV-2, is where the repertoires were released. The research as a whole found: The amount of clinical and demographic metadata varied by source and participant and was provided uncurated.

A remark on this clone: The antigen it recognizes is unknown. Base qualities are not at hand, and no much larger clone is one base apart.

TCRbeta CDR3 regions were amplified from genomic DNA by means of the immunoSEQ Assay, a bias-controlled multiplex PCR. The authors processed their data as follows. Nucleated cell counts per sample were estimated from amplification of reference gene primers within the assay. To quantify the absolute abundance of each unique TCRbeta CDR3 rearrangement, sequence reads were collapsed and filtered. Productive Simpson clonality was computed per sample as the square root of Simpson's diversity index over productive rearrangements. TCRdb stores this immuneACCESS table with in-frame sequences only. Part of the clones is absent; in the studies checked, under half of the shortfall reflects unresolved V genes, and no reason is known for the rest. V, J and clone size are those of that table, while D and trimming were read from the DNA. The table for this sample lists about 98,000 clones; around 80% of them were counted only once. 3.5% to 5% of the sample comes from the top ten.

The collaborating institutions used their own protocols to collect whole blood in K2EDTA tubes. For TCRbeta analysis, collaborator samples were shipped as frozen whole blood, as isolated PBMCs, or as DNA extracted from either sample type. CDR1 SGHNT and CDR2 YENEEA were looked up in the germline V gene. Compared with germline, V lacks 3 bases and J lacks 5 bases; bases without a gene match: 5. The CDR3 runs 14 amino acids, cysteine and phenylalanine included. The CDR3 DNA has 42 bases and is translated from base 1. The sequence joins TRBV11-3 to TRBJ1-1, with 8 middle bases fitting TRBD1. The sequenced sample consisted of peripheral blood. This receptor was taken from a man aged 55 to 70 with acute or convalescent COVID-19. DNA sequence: TGTGCCAGCAGCTTCAGGGGGCGAGGGACTGAAGCTTTCTTT. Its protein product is CASSFRGRGTEAFF. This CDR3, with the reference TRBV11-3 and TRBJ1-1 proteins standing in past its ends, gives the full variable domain EAGVVQSPRYKIIEKKQPVAFWCNPISGHNTLYWYLQNLGQGPELLIRYENEEAVDDSQLPKDRFSAERLKGVDSTLKIQPAELGDSAVYLCASSFRGRGTEAFFGQGTRLTVV.